Each of the 10 T cell receptor beta chains below was sequenced from the same sample in a study of shared clonotypes between healthy human individuals (dated by TCRdb to 2020 to 2022). Library generation was performed with the immunoSEQ multiplex PCR assay. The table was pulled from immuneACCESS by TCRdb, which kept in-frame rearrangements only. Such tables lose some clones; where checked, under half of the loss comes from unresolved V genes, and the rest has no known cause. The sample table lists 2 million to 2.5 million clones, under 95% of them with a count of one. The top ten clones comprise 0.3% to 0.45% of the sample. The sequencing input was naive CD4+ T cells from PBMCs. Taken with the paper, the label for cell subset or site translates to: CD45RA+ positively selected. These receptor sequences come from a man younger than 30 in good health. Some clones in this sample may be carry-over from other donors' samples.

This chain uses TRBV5-1 with TRBJ2-1; the D is unclear. The V end was cut by 4 bases, the J end by 0 bases, with 14 bases between. In germline, CDR1 is SGHRS, CDR2 YFSETQ. The length of the CDR3 is 16 residues. CDR3 residues: CASSLAQASSYNEQFF. Written as DNA, the CDR3 is TGCGCCAGCAGCCTGGCTCAGGCGAGCTCCTACAATGAGCAGTTCTTC.

With regard to this clone: Different DNA sequences within this sample yield the same CDR3. V and J are TRBV20-1 and TRBJ2-7; TRBD1 or TRBD2 may be the D gene (5 bases each). The CDR3 length is 11 residues. Germline V gives CDR1 DFQATT, CDR2 SNEGSKA (reference sequence). The V end lost 5 bases, the J end lost 2 bases, and 7 bases lay between the germline ends. Here the CDR3 DNA reads TGCAGTGCTGGGGACCCCTACGAGCAGTACTTC. Its protein product is CSAGDPYEQYF.

J is TRBJ2-1 and V is TRBV6-1; D is unresolved. Germline CDR1 MNHNS, CDR2 SASEGT. The CDR3 consists of 11 residues. Between the trimmed V and J ends, which lost 4 bases and 7 bases, there was a span of 5 bases. The CDR3, as DNA: TGTGCCAGCAGTGTTTTTAATGAGCAGTTCTTC. It translates to CASSVFNEQFF.

The V and J genes are TRBV11-3 and TRBJ2-2; 9 bases line up with TRBD1. V dropped 4 bases and J dropped 4; count of bases not matched to a gene: 7. This CDR3 spans 16 amino acids. Germline CDR1 SGHNT, CDR2 YENEEA. The chain's CDR3 is CASSSRDREPTGELFF. DNA of the CDR3: TGTGCCAGCAGCTCCCGGGACAGGGAACCCACCGGGGAGCTGTTTTTT.

This clone was seen once. The rearrangement links TRBV30 to TRBJ2-7, with D possibly TRBD2 on 5 matching bases. V lost 4 bases to trimming and J lost 2 bases, with 18 bases between them. Germline V lookup: CDR1 GTSNPN, CDR2 SVGIG (reference sequence). The CDR3 covers 15 residues. DNA for the CDR3: TGTGCCTGGAAACCGCGCGGGCGGTTGACCTACGAGCAGTACTTC. Translation: CAWKPRGRLTYEQYF.

This clone was seen once. V is TRBV9 and J is TRBJ2-5; TRBD1 might be the D (5 bases). Germline CDR1 is SGDLS and CDR2 is YYNGEE. The CDR3 length is 16 residues. V lost 0 bases to trimming and J lost 5 bases, with 17 bases between them. CDR3 protein: CASSVDWTTNRETQYF. In nucleotides, the CDR3 is TGTGCCAGCAGCGTAGATTGGACAACCAATCGGGAGACCCAGTACTTC.

The rearrangement joins TRBV9 to TRBJ2-3; D is uncertain. V shed 0 bases and J shed 1 base, with 12 bases lying between them. The V gene's germline CDR1 is SGDLS and CDR2 YYNGEE. The CDR3 is 16 residues long. For the CDR3, the DNA is TGTGCCAGCAGCGTAGGTATGGGCCCTCGCACAGATACGCAGTATTTT. Protein product: CASSVGMGPRTDTQYF.

The chain has TRBV21-1 and TRBJ2-7; the D call of TRBD2 is as the table states it, not checked on the DNA. TRBV21-1 is described as a pseudogene. This CDR3 is built from 14 residues. The CDR3 coding sequence is TGTGCCAGCACCTATCCTAGCGGGAGACACGAGCAGTACTTC. Its translation: CASTYPSGRHEQYF.

The chain joins TRBV9 to TRBJ2-1; 7 bases match TRBD2. V lost 5 bases to trimming and J lost 2 bases; unmatched junction nucleotides: 7. Germline CDR1 SGDLS, CDR2 YYNGEE. This CDR3 is built from 15 residues. The CDR3 DNA reads as TGTGCCAGCAGTGAAGACAGCGGGACCTACAATGAGCAGTTCTTC. Translating gives CASSEDSGTYNEQFF.

The chain combines TRBV30 with TRBJ1-1; TRBD1 agrees at 9 bases. The CDR3 is 16 amino acids. CDR1 and CDR2 (germline): GTSNPN, SVGIG (reference sequence). The junction had 11 bases not matched to a gene; V was cut back by 6 bases and J by 0 bases. The DNA of the CDR3 is TGTGCCTGTACGACCGGGACAGGGATAATGAACACTGAAGCTTTCTTT. Translating it yields CACTTGTGIMNTEAFF.